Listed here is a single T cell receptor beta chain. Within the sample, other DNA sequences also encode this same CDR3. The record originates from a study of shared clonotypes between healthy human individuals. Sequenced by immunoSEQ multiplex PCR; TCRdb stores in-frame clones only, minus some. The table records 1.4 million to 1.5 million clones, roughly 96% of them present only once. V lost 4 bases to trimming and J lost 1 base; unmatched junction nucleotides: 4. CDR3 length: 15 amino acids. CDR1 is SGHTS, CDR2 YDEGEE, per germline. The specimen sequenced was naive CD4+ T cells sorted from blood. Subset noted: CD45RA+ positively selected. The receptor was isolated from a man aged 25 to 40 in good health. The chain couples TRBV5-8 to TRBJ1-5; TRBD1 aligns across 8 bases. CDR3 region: CASSLYRGSNQPQHF. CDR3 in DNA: TGTGCCAGCAGCCTATACAGGGGGAGCAATCAGCCCCAGCATTTT.